This TCR beta chain appears in the sequencing data of a study of T-cell reconstitution after alpha-beta-depleted transplantation in children. Preparation of the TCRbeta library used unique molecular identifiers. MiXCR, run by TCRdb on the PCR reads, gives a single entry per CDR3 protein. Among over 400,000 distinct CDR3 sequences listed, approximately 13% were seen once. This CDR3 region has 14 residues. CDR1 KGHSH and CDR2 LQKENI come from the germline V gene. V gave up 3 bases and J gave up 6 bases, with 13 bases separating them. The material sequenced was PBMCs from the stem cell graft donor, taken from the stem cell graft. The sequence came from a human donor who donated a stem cell graft to a child with combined immunodeficiency. The chain links TRBV18 to TRBJ2-3; a possible D gene is TRBD2 (5 bases). CDR3 in DNA: TGTGCCAGCTCACCGGTAAATCGGGGTGATACGCAGTATTTT. This codes for CASSPVNRGDTQYF.